The rows below give T cell receptor beta chains drawn from one sample of a study of cytomegalovirus exposure and HLA in healthy donors. Measured with immunoSEQ multiplex PCR; TCRdb has only the in-frame clones, and not every one. Of some 140,000 clones in the sample, 80% are singletons; the top ten hold 5.6%. Sequenced sample: PBMCs. The receptors come from a woman in her forties in good health and CMV-seropositive. The CDR3 runs from the conserved cysteine through the conserved F or W. D genes are given only for firm matches. Clone size appears in some rows only: once, few, many, or a class for an expanded clone.

j_call v_call d_call clone_size cdr3_aa cdr3_nt
TRBJ1-5 TRBV6-4 . . CARQCENFSNQPQHF TGTGCCAGACAGTGCGAAAACTTTAGCAATCAGCCCCAGCATTTT
TRBJ1-5 TRBV28 . . CASSFGDSNQPQHF TGTGCCAGCAGTTTCGGTGATAGCAATCAGCCCCAGCATTTT
TRBJ2-4 TRBV28 TRBD2 . CASSVSSGNKNIQYF TGTGCCAGCAGCGTATCTAGCGGGAACAAAAACATTCAGTACTTC
TRBJ1-2 TRBV10-3 . few CAISESSGGYTF TGTGCCATCAGTGAGAGCTCGGGTGGCTACACCTTC
TRBJ2-1 TRBV27 TRBD1 . CASFPRDRLGEQFF TGTGCCAGCTTCCCCCGGGACAGGCTCGGTGAGCAGTTCTTC
TRBJ1-5 TRBV30 . . CAWFYSNQPQHF TGTGCCTGGTTTTATAGCAATCAGCCCCAGCATTTT
TRBJ2-2 TRBV7-3 . . CASSPRTENTGELFF TGTGCCAGCAGCCCGAGGACTGAAAACACCGGGGAGCTGTTTTTT
TRBJ1-1 TRBV28 . . CASSLFPSNTEAFF TGTGCCAGCAGTTTATTTCCTTCGAACACTGAAGCTTTCTTT
TRBJ2-3 TRBV11-3 . . CASSSPLGAAWEHTQYF TGTGCCAGCAGCTCCCCTCTGGGGGCCGCCTGGGAACATACGCAGTATTTT
TRBJ2-5 TRBV5-5 TRBD2 . CASSLAPAAGKETQYF TGTGCCAGCAGCCTTGCCCCCGCAGCGGGGAAAGAGACCCAGTACTTC
TRBJ2-2 TRBV19 TRBD2 . CASSLDAGGLGTGELFF TGTGCCAGTAGTCTCGATGCGGGGGGGCTTGGCACCGGGGAGCTGTTTTTT
TRBJ2-4 TRBV5-4 . . CASSLATSVSRIQYF TGTGCCAGCAGCTTGGCTACCAGCGTATCCCGCATTCAGTACTTC
TRBJ2-1 TRBV30 . . CARSSGRGNEQFF TGTGCCCGGAGTTCCGGGAGAGGGAATGAGCAGTTCTTC
TRBJ2-1 TRBV7-3 TRBD2 . CASSLTLAGGPSSYNEQFF TGTGCCAGCAGCTTAACACTAGCGGGAGGACCATCTTCCTACAATGAGCAGTTCTTC
TRBJ2-1 TRBV9 TRBD2 . CASSVIGLADNEQFF TGTGCCAGCAGCGTCATCGGACTAGCGGACAATGAGCAGTTCTTC
TRBJ2-7 TRBV4-2 TRBD2 . CASRLTREGLSYEQYF TGTGCCAGCAGACTGACTCGGGAGGGCCTGTCCTACGAGCAGTACTTC
TRBJ2-7 TRBV10-3 TRBD1 . CAMGTGTYEQYF TGTGCCATGGGGACAGGGACCTACGAGCAGTACTTC
TRBJ2-1 TRBV18 . . CASSPHREGYNEQFF TGTGCCAGCTCACCACACAGGGAGGGTTACAATGAGCAGTTCTTC
TRBJ1-3 TRBV7-9 . . CASSRRTTASGNTIYF TGTGCCAGCAGCCGGCGGACAACCGCCTCTGGAAACACCATATATTTT
TRBJ2-7 TRBV5-5 TRBD2 . CASSFHSGPPAEQYF TGTGCCAGCAGCTTCCATAGCGGGCCTCCCGCCGAGCAGTACTTC
TRBJ2-1 TRBV5-6 TRBD2 . CASSLREIIAGDEQFF TGTGCCAGCAGCTTGAGGGAGATAATAGCGGGAGACGAGCAGTTCTTC
TRBJ2-7 TRBV28 . . CASSSGIVYEQYF TGTGCCAGCAGTTCGGGTATAGTCTACGAGCAGTACTTC
TRBJ2-1 TRBV5-1 TRBD2 . CASSPRTSGRGVGDEQFF TGCGCCAGCAGCCCCAGGACTAGCGGGAGGGGGGTTGGAGATGAGCAGTTCTTC
TRBJ2-1 TRBV11-3 . . CASSLANNEQFF TGTGCCAGCAGCTTAGCCAACAATGAGCAGTTCTTC
TRBJ1-2 TRBV6-6 TRBD1 . CASSYQSQGQGFGYAF TGTGCCAGCAGTTATCAATCCCAGGGACAGGGATTTGGCTACGCCTTC
TRBJ2-7 TRBV5-1 TRBD2 few CASSVLAGANEQYF TGCGCCAGCAGCGTTCTAGCGGGAGCAAACGAGCAGTACTTC
TRBJ2-1 TRBV14 TRBD2 many CASSQVSSGRGEQFF TGTGCCAGCAGCCAAGTGTCTAGCGGGAGAGGTGAGCAGTTCTTC
TRBJ2-7 TRBV27 TRBD2 . CASSRSGSYEQYF TGTGCCAGCAGCCGTAGCGGGAGCTACGAGCAGTACTTC
TRBJ1-2 TRBV15 . . CATSRAPNRDRNGYTF TGTGCCACCAGCAGAGCTCCTAACAGAGACAGAAATGGCTACACCTTC
TRBJ2-7 TRBV7-3 . . CASSVTGLPSYEQYF TGTGCCAGCAGCGTGACAGGTTTGCCCTCCTACGAGCAGTACTTC
TRBJ2-7 TRBV29-1 TRBD1 . CSVSRDSYEQYF TGCAGCGTTAGCCGGGACAGCTACGAGCAGTACTTC
TRBJ2-7 TRBV28 . few CASSLWGDNDYEQYF TGTGCCAGCAGTTTATGGGGGGACAACGACTACGAGCAGTACTTC
TRBJ2-1 TRBV2 TRBD2 . CASRTGLAGGPYSRNEQFF TGTGCCAGCAGAACGGGACTAGCGGGAGGGCCTTACTCTCGAAATGAGCAGTTCTTC
TRBJ1-2 TRBV5-1 TRBD1 few CASSLVPWTGARDYGYTF TGCGCCAGCAGCTTGGTTCCCTGGACAGGGGCGAGGGATTATGGCTACACCTTC
TRBJ2-1 TRBV27 . . CASSLYARLNEQFF TGTGCCAGCAGTTTATATGCCAGACTAAATGAGCAGTTCTTC
TRBJ2-1 TRBV12-5 TRBD2 . CASGLVLGKAGRNNEQFF TGTGCTAGTGGTTTGGTATTGGGGAAAGCGGGGCGCAACAATGAGCAGTTCTTC
TRBJ2-7 TRBV4-2 TRBD1 . CASSQDLGTGNYEQYF TGTGCCAGCAGCCAAGATCTAGGGACAGGGAACTACGAGCAGTACTTC
TRBJ2-3 TRBV19 TRBD2 . CASSPAGGTDTQYF TGTGCCAGTAGCCCCGCGGGAGGCACAGATACGCAGTATTTT
TRBJ2-7 TRBV19 TRBD2 . CASSRSLRPGGDYEQYF TGTGCCAGTAGTCGATCATTGAGGCCGGGGGGGGATTACGAGCAGTACTTC
TRBJ2-7 TRBV5-1 TRBD2 . CASSSGSPGRDEQYF TGCGCCAGCAGCTCGGGGTCGCCAGGGAGGGACGAGCAGTACTTC
TRBJ2-1 TRBV7-2 TRBD2 few CASSLTSGTSGYNEQFF TGTGCCAGCAGCTTAACCTCCGGGACTAGCGGTTACAATGAGCAGTTCTTC
TRBJ2-2 TRBV7-9 . . CASRAHTGTGDTGELFF TGTGCCAGCAGAGCTCACACCGGGACGGGAGACACCGGGGAGCTGTTTTTT
TRBJ2-7 TRBV6-5 . . CASSYSSEYEQYF TGTGCCAGCAGTTACTCTTCCGAGTACGAGCAGTACTTC
TRBJ2-5 TRBV5-1 . . CARAGQRYQETQYF TGCGCCAGGGCGGGACAGCGGTACCAAGAGACCCAGTACTTC
TRBJ1-3 TRBV5-1 . few CASSPPSSGSGNTIYF TGCGCCAGCAGTCCACCATCGTCAGGGTCTGGAAACACCATATATTTT
TRBJ1-3 TRBV7-9 . . CASSSYDTGKSGNTIYF TGTGCCAGCAGCTCGTATGACACAGGGAAATCTGGAAACACCATATATTTT
TRBJ2-3 TRBV29-1 TRBD2 . CSVEPRTSGNTDTQYF TGCAGCGTTGAACCCCGAACTAGCGGGAACACAGATACGCAGTATTTT
TRBJ1-2 TRBV5-4 TRBD1 . CASSLNTGGYGGYTF TGTGCCAGCAGCCTAAATACAGGGGGCTACGGTGGCTACACCTTC
TRBJ1-1 TRBV7-9 . . CASRPSLRHRETEAFF TGTGCCAGTCGACCAAGCCTCCGCCACAGGGAAACTGAAGCTTTCTTT
TRBJ2-1 TRBV27 . . CASSPVDNEQFF TGTGCCAGCAGCCCGGTGGACAATGAGCAGTTCTTC
TRBJ2-7 TRBV18 TRBD1 . CASSPVGQGSDEQYF TGTGCCAGCTCACCAGTGGGACAGGGGTCCGACGAGCAGTACTTC
TRBJ2-7 TRBV19 TRBD2 . CASSIGTSSYEQYF TGTGCCAGTAGTATAGGGACTAGCTCCTACGAGCAGTACTTC
TRBJ1-4 TRBV28 . . CASSSRRGTINEKLFF TGTGCCAGCAGTTCCCGACGCGGCACCATTAATGAAAAACTGTTTTTT
TRBJ2-1 TRBV14 . . CASSLQLANEQFF TGTGCCAGCAGCCTACAACTAGCCAATGAGCAGTTCTTC
TRBJ1-3 TRBV5-6 . few CASSGTDLGRSGNTIYF TGTGCCAGCAGCGGTACAGACCTCGGTAGGTCTGGAAACACCATATATTTT
TRBJ2-7 TRBV27 . once CASSDRQDEYEQYF TGTGCCAGCAGTGACAGACAGGACGAGTACGAGCAGTACTTC
TRBJ2-7 TRBV10-2 . . CASSEQDSLSYEQYF TGCGCCAGCAGTGAGCAGGACTCGCTCTCCTACGAGCAGTACTTC
TRBJ2-7 TRBV6-6 TRBD2 . CASSPKLAGVSYEQYF TGTGCCAGCAGCCCCAAACTAGCGGGAGTTTCCTACGAGCAGTACTTC
TRBJ2-1 TRBV5-1 . . CASSLWEAILSYNEQFF TGCGCCAGCAGCTTGTGGGAGGCTATCCTCTCCTACAATGAGCAGTTCTTC